This TCR beta chain appears in the sequencing data of a study of cytomegalovirus exposure and HLA in healthy donors. Study results and caveats: Data from an earlier analysis indicated that most TCR beta V segments were productive either about 87% or about 30% of the time. Rarity characterized most TCR sequences, yet some public TCRs appeared in many donors. Reports showed the classifier diagnosing cytomegalovirus status with high specificity and sensitivity.

This clone turned up a few times. Its target is unknown. J gave up 9 bases and V 6 bases, and 10 bases lay outside the gene matches. Germline lookup yields CDR1 GTSNPN and CDR2 SVGIG (reference sequence). This CDR3 is 12 amino acids long. Primers included in the PCR were 60 Vbeta and 13 Jbeta primers. The data were produced by immunoSEQ multiplex PCR, yet TCRdb's version contains in-frame clones alone and is incomplete. The sample includes 150,000 to 200,000 clones, roughly 80% of them seen just once. The receptor comes from a man between 45 and 60 years old in good health and CMV-seropositive. Material for sequencing was PBMCs. The V gene is TRBV30, the J gene TRBJ2-7; 8 bases align to TRBD1. The CDR3 region is CACVGQDARQYF. Written as DNA, the CDR3 is TGTGCCTGTGTGGGACAGGACGCTCGGCAGTACTTC.